The 13 T cell receptor beta chains reported below all come from one sample, sequenced in a study of cytomegalovirus exposure and HLA in healthy donors. PCR involved 60 Vbeta and 13 Jbeta primers. Method: immunoSEQ multiplex PCR; TCRdb's copy keeps in-frame clones and lacks some. The sample contains 93,000 or so clones, around 77% of which appear only once. Sequencing input: PBMCs. Every receptor here comes from a man aged 45-60 years in good health and CMV-seropositive.

The genes are TRBV7-9 and TRBJ2-7; tentatively, D is TRBD1 (6 bases). V dropped 3 bases and J dropped 0 bases, with 9 bases sitting between them. The CDR3 length is 14 residues. Germline V lookup: CDR1 SEHNR, CDR2 FQNEAQ (reference sequence). Written as DNA, the CDR3 is TGTGCCAGCAGCTTGGGACAAGACTCCTACGAGCAGTACTTC. This translates into CASSLGQDSYEQYF. The whole variable domain, remainder taken from reference TRBV7-9 and TRBJ2-7, is DTGVSQNPRHKITKRGQNVTFRCDPISEHNRLYWYRQTLGQGPEFLTYFQNEAQLEKSRLLSDRFSAERPKGSFSTLEIQRTEQGDSAMYLCASSLGQDSYEQYFGPGTRLTVT.

This chain links TRBV5-1 with TRBJ1-6; 9 bases line up with TRBD1. Germline CDR1 and CDR2: SGHRS and YFSETQ. V lost 0 bases to trimming and J lost 7 bases; unmatched junction nucleotides: 8. The CDR3 runs 17 residues. CDR3 nucleotides: TGCGCCAGCAGCTTGGTGGAGACAGGGGGTAGGAATTCACCCCTCCACTTT. It yields the protein CASSLVETGGRNSPLHF.

The V call is TRBV7-2, the J call TRBJ1-1; the match to TRBD1 covers 8 bases. In germline, CDR1 is SGHTA, CDR2 FQGNSA. The length of the CDR3 is 14 residues. Trimming removed 3 bases from V and 1 base from J; junction bases left unmatched: 1. This chain's CDR3 is CASSFDRGNTEAFF. Here the CDR3 DNA reads TGTGCCAGCAGCTTTGACAGGGGGAACACTGAAGCTTTCTTT.

The chain has TRBV4-1 and TRBJ2-1; 7 nucleotides match TRBD2. The V gene end was trimmed by 0 bases and the J gene end by 8 bases; junction bases not matched to a gene: 1. CDR3 size: 13 residues. CDR1 MGHRA and CDR2 YSYEKL come from the germline V gene. CDR3 in DNA: TGCGCCAGCAGCCAAGATGGGGGGGATGAGCAGTTCTTC. It translates to CASSQDGGDEQFF.

This clone was counted only a few times. CDR3: CASSQVRQATYGYTF. CDR3 nucleotides: TGCGCCAGCAGCCAAGTCAGGCAGGCGACCTATGGCTACACCTTC. V and J are TRBV4-1 and TRBJ1-2; no reliable D call. The length of the CDR3 is 15 residues. V was shortened by 1 base and J by 4 bases, with 13 bases between the two germline ends. Germline lookup yields CDR1 MGHRA and CDR2 YSYEKL.

J is TRBJ1-3 and V is TRBV6-5; no reliable D call. The CDR3 sequence is 14 residues long. With 2 bases removed from V and 4 bases from J, the gap between germline ends came to 9 bases. From germline, CDR1 is MNHEY and CDR2 SVGAGI. The CDR3 DNA is TGTGCCAGCAGTTACACAGAAACGGGAAACACCATATATTTT. This sequence encodes CASSYTETGNTIYF.

This clone was seen once. The chain combines TRBV5-1 with TRBJ2-7, with a possible D match to TRBD2 (6 bases). V was trimmed by 5 bases and J by 0 bases, leaving 15 bases between them. The CDR3 sequence is 15 residues long. Per germline, CDR1 SGHRS and CDR2 YFSETQ. This CDR3 is CASSNGGLGSYEQYF. Written as DNA, the CDR3 is TGCGCCAGCAGTAACGGGGGTCTGGGCTCCTACGAGCAGTACTTC.

V usage is TRBV29-1 and J usage is TRBJ2-6; 9 bases line up with TRBD1. Germline-derived CDR1 and CDR2 are SQVTM and ANQGSEA. J lost 0 bases, V lost 5 bases, and 8 bases had no gene match. CDR3 size: 17 residues. The CDR3 region is CSVKPTGGGSGANVLTF. The DNA for the CDR3 is TGCAGCGTTAAACCGACAGGGGGGGGCTCTGGGGCCAACGTCCTGACTTTC.

The V and J genes are TRBV7-2 and TRBJ2-6; the D gene is possibly TRBD2 (5 bases). V lost 4 bases to trimming and J lost 1 base, with 17 bases between them. Germline values: CDR1 SGHTA, CDR2 FQGNSA. The CDR3 is 18 residues long. The CDR3 region has the DNA TGTGCCAGCAGCTCATACCCGACCCGGGGATCTGGGGCCAACGTCCTGACTTTC. Translating it yields CASSSYPTRGSGANVLTF.

The chain combines TRBV6-6 with TRBJ2-7; 7 bases align to TRBD2. This CDR3 spans 14 amino acids. The junction had 12 bases not matched to a gene; V was cut back by 10 bases and J by 3 bases. Germline assignment: CDR1 MNHNY and CDR2 SVGAGI (reference sequence). The CDR3 sequence: CATSRGLADYEQYF. DNA of the CDR3: TGTGCCACTTCTAGGGGTCTAGCGGACTACGAGCAGTACTTC.

The J gene is TRBJ2-2, the V gene TRBV19, with 7 bases fitting TRBD1. Germline-derived CDR1 and CDR2 are LNHDA and SQIVND (reference sequence). Trimming removed 11 bases from V and 5 bases from J; junction bases left unmatched: 11. The CDR3 sequence is 14 residues long. DNA of the CDR3: TGTGCCGGGCGAAGGGGGCATGGGACCGGGGAGCTGTTTTTT. Amino acid sequence: CAGRRGHGTGELFF. The entire variable domain, with the rest obtained from reference TRBV19 and TRBJ2-2, is as follows: DGGITQSPKYLFRKEGQNVTLSCEQNLNHDAMYWYRQDPGQGLRLIYYSQIVNDFQKGDIAEGYSVSREKKESFPLTVTSAQKNPTAFYLCAGRRGHGTGELFFGEGSRLTVL.

The chain couples TRBV28 to TRBJ2-2; 10 nucleotides line up with TRBD2. The germline V gene encodes CDR1 MDHEN and CDR2 SYDVKM. This CDR3 has 14 residues. V was clipped by 7 bases and J by 7 bases; unmatched bases: 6. The DNA of the CDR3 is TGTGCCAGCACATCTAGCGGGAGTATCGGGGAGCTGTTTTTT. Encoded protein: CASTSSGSIGELFF.

The count of this clone is one. The chain recombines TRBV19 with TRBJ2-5; 13 positions match TRBD2. CDR3 length: 22 residues. After removal of 7 bases from V and 7 bases from J, the junction contained 30 bases not matched to a gene. The germline CDR1 and CDR2 sequences are LNHDA and SQIVND (reference sequence). CDR3 sequence reads: CASTPQWCRVKRTSGGKGTQYF. As DNA, the CDR3 is TGTGCCAGTACACCCCAATGGTGTCGAGTAAAGCGGACTAGCGGGGGAAAGGGGACCCAGTACTTC.